Below are 30 T cell receptor beta chains sequenced from a single sample in a study of Tregs in tolerant kidney transplant recipients. Sequencing was performed with immunoSEQ multiplex PCR; in TCRdb, only in-frame clones are kept and a portion is missing. This table has about 64,000 clones, more than 75% appearing once. Related graft donors supplied nonmyeloablative bone marrow transplants, and mixed chimerism was transient. Sequenced here: CD4+ T cells from blood (PBMCs), sampled 6 months after the transplant. The receptors here all came from a human patient who received a combined kidney and bone marrow transplant. Part of the T cell pool may stem from the graft donor.

The chain uses TRBV7-6 and TRBJ1-3; 7 nucleotides match TRBD1. Germline CDR1 is SGHVS and CDR2 is FNYEAQ. The CDR3 spans 17 residues. With 4 bases clipped from V and 0 bases from J, the junction kept 9 bases outside the gene matches. The CDR3 is CASSSVPGQYSGNTIYF. CDR3 nucleotide sequence: TGTGCCAGCAGCTCCGTCCCGGGACAGTACTCTGGAAACACCATATATTTT.

This chain uses TRBV4-2 with TRBJ1-3, with 7 bases identical to TRBD1. V lost 4 bases to trimming and J lost 4 bases; unmatched junction nucleotides: 1. This CDR3 is 13 amino acids long. CDR1 LGHNA and CDR2 YNFKEQ come from the germline V gene. In DNA form, the CDR3 reads TGTGCCAGCAGCCGGGGACAGGGAAACACCATATATTTT. Amino acid sequence: CASSRGQGNTIYF.

This chain links TRBV30 with TRBJ2-7; TRBD1 might be the D (6 bases). CDR3 length: 12 residues. Germline loops: CDR1 GTSNPN, CDR2 SVGIG (reference sequence). V lost 5 bases and J 3 bases, leaving 11 bases between the germline ends. CDR3: CAWGQRSYEQYF. CDR3 in DNA: TGTGCCTGGGGACAGCGGAGCTACGAGCAGTACTTC.

The count of this clone is one. The chain uses TRBV5-1 and TRBJ1-2; 12 bases map to TRBD1. V shed 6 bases, J shed 8 bases, and the junction held 11 bases outside the gene matches. Germline loops: CDR1 SGHRS, CDR2 YFSETQ. CDR3 length equals 15 residues. CDR3 amino acids: CASITDGTGGKGYTF. The CDR3 nucleotides read TGCGCCAGCATCACGGACGGGACAGGGGGCAAGGGCTACACCTTC.

The chain recombines TRBV7-2 with TRBJ2-2; the match to TRBD1 covers 12 bases. After removal of 7 bases from V and 5 bases from J, the junction contained 11 bases not matched to a gene. Germline lookup yields CDR1 SGHTA and CDR2 FQGNSA. This CDR3 region has 17 residues. In nucleotides, the CDR3 is TGTGCCAGCACCCTATGGGGACAGGGGGCGCGGACCGGGGAGCTGTTTTTT. This encodes CASTLWGQGARTGELFF.

V is TRBV11-1 and J is TRBJ2-5; 7 positions match TRBD1. The CDR3 spans 17 residues. Germline V gives CDR1 SGHAT, CDR2 FQDESV (reference sequence). The J segment lost 5 bases and the V segment lost 5 bases, leaving 17 bases of the junction unmatched. This CDR3 is CASSKIFRGSGAETQYF. The CDR3 DNA is TGTGCCAGCAGCAAAATCTTCAGGGGGTCAGGGGCCGAGACCCAGTACTTC.

As regards this clone: Since the CDR3 does not end with the conserved phenylalanine or tryptophan, this likely comes from a read error. It is unclear where the CDR3 begins or ends on the DNA, so no DNA is shown, and the CDR3 is as TCRdb lists it. The chain recombines TRBV7-9 with TRBJ1-1; TRBD1, the D gene given by the table, was not confirmed from the DNA. In germline, CDR1 is SEHNR, CDR2 FQNEAQ (reference sequence). The CDR3 is 13 residues long, ends included. The CDR3 protein is CASSWWTGERLFA.

This chain uses TRBV2 with TRBJ2-1; TRBD2 is a possible D gene (6 bases). This CDR3 comprises 15 residues. Trimming pared 5 bases from V and 8 bases from J, leaving 19 bases between. Looked up from germline, CDR1 is SNHLY and CDR2 is FYNNEI. CDR3 nucleotides: TGTGCCAGCAGTACCAGGAGGACTAACTGCTATGAGCAGTTCTTC. Translating it yields CASSTRRTNCYEQFF. Filled out from reference TRBV2 and TRBJ2-1, the complete variable domain reads EPEVTQTPSHQVTQMGQEVILRCVPISNHLYFYWYRQILGQKVEFLVSFYNNEISEKSEIFDDQFSVERPDGSNFTLKIRSTKLEDSAMYFCASSTRRTNCYEQFFGPGTRLTVL.

The genes are TRBV14 and TRBJ2-2, with D unresolved. CDR1 and CDR2 (germline): SGHDN, FVKESK. CDR3 length: 13 residues. Trimming shortened V by 4 bases and J by 7 bases, and 10 bases separated the two germline ends. The CDR3 region has the DNA TGTGCCAGCAGCCCTCAGGTTGGCGGGGAGCTGTTTTTT. Translation gives CASSPQVGGELFF.

This clone was found once. The genes are TRBV13 and TRBJ2-6; D gene uncertain. The germline gives CDR1 PRHDT, CDR2 FYEKMQ (reference sequence). This CDR3 region has 14 residues. Trimming took 4 bases from V and 0 from J, leaving 4 bases between them. CDR3 nucleotides: TGTGCCAGCAGCTCGAGCTCTGGGGCCAACGTCCTGACTTTC. Amino acids: CASSSSSGANVLTF.

The rearrangement uses TRBV5-1 and TRBJ2-1, with 7 nucleotides matching TRBD1. V lost 4 bases and J lost 3; bases outside the gene matches: 4. The CDR3 covers 14 residues. The germline V gene has CDR1 SGHRS and CDR2 YFSETQ. CDR3 protein: CASSVRDSYNEQFF. DNA for the CDR3: TGCGCCAGCAGCGTACGGGACAGCTACAATGAGCAGTTCTTC.

The rearrangement uses TRBV5-1 and TRBJ1-1, with TRBD1 matching 7 bases. Per germline, CDR1 SGHRS and CDR2 YFSETQ. The CDR3 totals 18 residues. Trimming removed 1 base from V and 4 bases from J; junction bases left unmatched: 16. This CDR3 reads CASSLTNGTAPRATEAFF. DNA for the CDR3: TGCGCCAGCAGCTTGACGAACGGGACAGCCCCTCGGGCCACTGAAGCTTTCTTT.

The chain uses TRBV5-3 and TRBJ2-5, with D perhaps matching TRBD1 (6 bases). TRBV5-3 belongs to the ORF category, with a function that is uncertain. Trimming cost V 0 bases and J 0 bases, with 12 bases left between them. The CDR3 spans 16 residues. In DNA form, the CDR3 reads TGTGCCAGAAGCTTGGACAGGGTCACGAACCAAGAGACCCAGTACTTC. Protein: CARSLDRVTNQETQYF.

The CDR3 nucleotides are TGCGCCAGCAGCCTCGGACAGGGGGGTGGCTACACCTTC. This sequence encodes CASSLGQGGGYTF. The chain carries TRBV5-1 and TRBJ1-2, with 10 bases aligning to TRBD1. Germline CDR1 and CDR2: SGHRS and YFSETQ. The length of the CDR3 is 13 residues. The J segment lost 7 bases and the V segment lost 4 bases, leaving 4 bases of the junction unmatched.

This clone occurred once. V usage is TRBV7-2 and J usage is TRBJ2-7, with D possibly TRBD1 on 7 matching bases. CDR3 length: 18 residues. Germline V gene sequence: CDR1 SGHTA, CDR2 FQGNSA. The V end lost 5 bases, the J end lost 1 base, and 24 bases lay between the germline ends. This CDR3 is CASSAHLGGQGVSYEQYF. The CDR3, as DNA: TGTGCCAGCAGCGCACATTTAGGGGGGCAGGGGGTTTCCTACGAGCAGTACTTC.

The rearrangement joins TRBV9 to TRBJ1-2; maybe TRBD1 (6 bases). CDR1 is SGDLS and CDR2 is YYNGEE in the germline V gene. The CDR3 totals 16 residues. V gave up 0 bases and J gave up 8 bases, with 20 bases separating them. The CDR3 loop is CASSVGVGQGYTGYTF. The CDR3 coding sequence is TGTGCCAGCAGCGTAGGAGTTGGGCAGGGGTACACGGGCTACACCTTC.

V gene TRBV4-3 combines with J gene TRBJ2-5, with 12 nucleotides matching TRBD1. In germline, CDR1 is LGHNA, CDR2 YSLEER. Unmatched junction bases numbered 4, after V lost 1 base and J lost 4 bases. The CDR3 runs to 16 residues. The CDR3 DNA sequence: TGCGCCAGCAGCCAAGTTGGGACAGGGGGCCGAGAGACCCAGTACTTC. Its protein product is CASSQVGTGGRETQYF.

Remarks on this clone: One junction end does not reproduce the germline sequence, and a read error may be involved. Other DNA sequences in the sample encode the same CDR3. The V call is TRBV27, the J call TRBJ2-7; D may be TRBD1 (6 bases). There are 15 residues in the CDR3. Germline-derived CDR1 and CDR2 are MNHEY and SMNVEV (reference sequence). The CDR3, as DNA: TGTGCCAGCAGTTTATTGGGTCAGGGGTCCTACGAACAGTACTTC. Its protein product is CASSLLGQGSYEQYF.

The chain links TRBV4-1 to TRBJ1-2; D gene uncertain. CDR1 is MGHRA and CDR2 is YSYEKL in the germline V gene. V was cut by 0 bases and J by 7 bases, with 15 bases left in between. This CDR3 has 15 residues. CDR3 nucleotides: TGCGCCAGCAGCCAAGAGATACGACTCACGGGTGGCTACACCTTC. Amino acid sequence: CASSQEIRLTGGYTF.

The rearrangement uses TRBV2 and TRBJ2-3; TRBD2 matches at 7 bases. The junction had 11 bases not matched to a gene; V was cut back by 6 bases and J by 2 bases. The CDR3 contains 16 residues. Germline CDR1 SNHLY, CDR2 FYNNEI. The DNA for the CDR3 is TGTGCCAGCAGGATCAATGGGGGGGTCTCCACAGATACGCAGTATTTT. Translation gives CASRINGGVSTDTQYF.

The chain employs TRBV5-4 and TRBJ2-2, with 8 positions matching TRBD2. CDR1 and CDR2 (germline): SGHNT, YYREEE (reference sequence). The CDR3 spans 17 residues. The V and J ends lost 0 bases and 0 bases, in that order; junction bases with no gene match: 4. The CDR3 loop is CASSLAGGHTNTGELFF. The CDR3 region has the DNA TGTGCCAGCAGCTTGGCGGGGGGGCACACGAACACCGGGGAGCTGTTTTTT.

This clone was detected only a few times. J is TRBJ1-1 and V is TRBV2; D not resolved. CDR3 length: 12 amino acids. Germline V gene lookup returns CDR1 SNHLY and CDR2 FYNNEI. V was trimmed by 3 bases and J by 2 bases, leaving 4 bases between them. CDR3 in DNA: TGTGCCAGCAGTGATCCTAACACTGAAGCTTTCTTT. The encoded protein is CASSDPNTEAFF.

This rearrangement joins TRBV6-1 to TRBJ2-5; D may be TRBD1 (5 bases). The CDR3 contains 13 residues. CDR1 MNHNS and CDR2 SASEGT come from the germline V gene. Between the trimmed V and J ends, which lost 8 bases and 5 bases, there was a span of 15 bases. DNA for the CDR3: TGTGCCAGCGGTCTAGACCCAGGGGAGACCCAGTACTTC. As protein: CASGLDPGETQYF.

The chain combines TRBV11-3 with TRBJ2-5; D unclear. The length of the CDR3 is 13 residues. Looked up from germline, CDR1 is SGHNT and CDR2 is YENEEA. V lost 3 bases to trimming and J lost 2 bases, with 7 bases between them. The CDR3 nucleotides read TGTGCCAGCAGCTTTTCCCTACAAGAGACCCAGTACTTC. It codes for CASSFSLQETQYF.

The chain links TRBV5-4 to TRBJ1-2; a possible D gene is TRBD1 (6 bases). Germline-derived CDR1 and CDR2 are SGHNT and YYREEE (reference sequence). V was shortened by 4 bases and J by 4 bases, with 11 bases between the two germline ends. The CDR3 covers 13 residues. The CDR3 sequence is CASSTGQSYGYTF. The CDR3, as DNA: TGTGCCAGCAGCACCGGACAGAGCTATGGCTACACCTTC.

A few counts support this clone. V gene TRBV19 combines with J gene TRBJ2-1; 10 nucleotides match TRBD1. The CDR3 runs 16 residues. Trimming at V came to 4 bases and at J to 4 bases, leaving 7 bases not matched to a gene. Germline V gene sequence: CDR1 LNHDA, CDR2 SQIVND (reference sequence). The CDR3 nucleotides read TGTGCCAGTAGTAGACCGCCGGGACAGGGGTACAATGAGCAGTTCTTC. This gives the protein CASSRPPGQGYNEQFF.

This chain joins TRBV2 and TRBJ2-3; 10 nucleotides line up with TRBD1. The V gene end was trimmed by 10 bases and the J gene end by 3 bases; junction bases not matched to a gene: 7. Germline assignment: CDR1 SNHLY and CDR2 FYNNEI. The CDR3 length is 14 residues. The CDR3 nucleotides read TGTGCCATCACGGGACAGGGGAAGACAGATACGCAGTATTTT. It specifies CAITGQGKTDTQYF.

This clone was counted once. The CDR3 protein is CASSALASTDTQYF. The CDR3 DNA reads as TGTGCCAGCAGTGCGCTGGCTAGCACAGATACGCAGTATTTT. This sequence joins TRBV6-4 and TRBJ2-3; D remains ambiguous. This CDR3 has 14 residues. CDR1 MRHNA and CDR2 SNTAGT come from the germline V gene. Trimming took 4 bases from V and 0 from J, leaving 8 bases between them.

The genes are TRBV2 and TRBJ2-6; no reliable D call. The CDR3 runs 15 residues. Germline lookup yields CDR1 SNHLY and CDR2 FYNNEI. V lost 1 base to trimming and J lost 5 bases, with 9 bases between them. The CDR3 region has the DNA TGTGCCAGCAGTGAAGTCTGGGCTAGGGCCAACGTCCTGACTTTC. Amino acids: CASSEVWARANVLTF. The full variable domain, rest sourced from reference TRBV2 and TRBJ2-6, is EPEVTQTPSHQVTQMGQEVILRCVPISNHLYFYWYRQILGQKVEFLVSFYNNEISEKSEIFDDQFSVERPDGSNFTLKIRSTKLEDSAMYFCASSEVWARANVLTFGAGSRLTVL.

The chain employs TRBV7-7 and TRBJ2-2, with D tentatively TRBD2 (6 bases). Trimming left V 5 bases short and J 6 bases short, with 16 bases between. Looked up from germline, CDR1 is SSHAT and CDR2 is FNYEAQ (reference sequence). The CDR3 has 15 amino acids. Written as DNA, the CDR3 is TGTGCCAGCAGCCCCAGGACTAACCCTGCCGGGGAGCTGTTTTTT. Translating it yields CASSPRTNPAGELFF.